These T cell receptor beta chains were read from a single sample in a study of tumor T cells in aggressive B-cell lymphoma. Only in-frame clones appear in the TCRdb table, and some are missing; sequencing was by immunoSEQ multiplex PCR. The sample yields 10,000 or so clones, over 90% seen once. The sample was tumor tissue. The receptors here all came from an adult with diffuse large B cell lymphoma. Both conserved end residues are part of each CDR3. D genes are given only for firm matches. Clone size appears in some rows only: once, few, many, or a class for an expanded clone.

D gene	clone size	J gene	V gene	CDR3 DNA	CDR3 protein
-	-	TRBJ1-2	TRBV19	TGTGCCAGTAGTATTGCACAGGCCTATGGCTACACCTTC	CASSIAQAYGYTF
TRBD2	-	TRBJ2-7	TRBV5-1	TGCGCCAGCAGCACACTAGCGGGGGACTCCTACGAGCAGTACTTC	CASSTLAGDSYEQYF
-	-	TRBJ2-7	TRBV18	TGTGCCAGCACGGACAGCCTTACCTACGAGCAGTACTTC	CASTDSLTYEQYF
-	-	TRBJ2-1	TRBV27	TGTGCCAGCAGTTTAAGAGGGAATGAGCAGTTCTTC	CASSLRGNEQFF
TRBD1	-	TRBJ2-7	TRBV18	TGTGCCAGCTCACCACCTTTGGGGACAGGGGCCGAGCAGTACTTC	CASSPPLGTGAEQYF
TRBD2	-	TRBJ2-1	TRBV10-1	TGCGCCAGCCCACCCAGGACTAGCGGAGATTACAATGAGCAGTTCTTC	CASPPRTSGDYNEQFF
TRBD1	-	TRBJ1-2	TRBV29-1	TGCAGCGTAGCCGGGACAGGGGCCTATGGCTACACCTTC	CSVAGTGAYGYTF
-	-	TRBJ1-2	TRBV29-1	TGCAGCGTTGAAAACCCGGGGTCTGGCTACACCTTC	CSVENPGSGYTF
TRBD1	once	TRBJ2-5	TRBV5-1	TGCGCCAGCAGCCGAGAGGGGGCACAAGAGACCCAGTACTTC	CASSREGAQETQYF
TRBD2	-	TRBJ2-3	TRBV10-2	TGCGCCAGCAGTGGGCTAGCGGGAAGAGATACGCAGTATTTT	CASSGLAGRDTQYF
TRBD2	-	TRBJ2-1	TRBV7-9	TGTGCCAGCAGCTTGACTAGCGGGAGTTTCAGCTCCTACAATGAGCAGTTCTTC	CASSLTSGSFSSYNEQFF
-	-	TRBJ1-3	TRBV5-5	TGTGCCAGCTATGAGAGGGTACCTGGAAACACCATATATTTT	CASYERVPGNTIYF
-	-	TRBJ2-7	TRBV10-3	TGTGCCATCAGTGAGTCGAAGGGGCGATCCTCCGAGCAGTACTTC	CAISESKGRSSEQYF
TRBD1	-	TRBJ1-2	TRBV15	TGTGCCACCAGCAGAGATCGGGACAGGGACTATGGCTACACCTTC	CATSRDRDRDYGYTF
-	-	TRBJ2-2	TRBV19	TGTGCCAGTAGTAAACGGACGGGGGCCGGGGAGCTGTTTTTT	CASSKRTGAGELFF
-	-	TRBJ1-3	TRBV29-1	TGCAGCGTTGGGTCCACGGGAGGAAACACCATATATTTT	CSVGSTGGNTIYF
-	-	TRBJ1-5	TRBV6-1	TGTGCCAGCAGTGAGTGGGAGAATCAGCCCCAGCATTTT	CASSEWENQPQHF
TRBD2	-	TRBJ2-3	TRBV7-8	TGTGCCAGCAGCTTCCCGGGGACTAGCGGGAGGGACAACCAGGATACGCAGTATTTT	CASSFPGTSGRDNQDTQYF
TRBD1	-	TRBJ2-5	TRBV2	TGTGCCAGCAGTGTACAGGGGGCAGGGGAGACCCAGTACTTC	CASSVQGAGETQYF
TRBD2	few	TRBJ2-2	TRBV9	TGTGCCAGCAGCAAGACTAGCGGGGGGGCGTGGACCGGGGAGCTGTTTTTT	CASSKTSGGAWTGELFF
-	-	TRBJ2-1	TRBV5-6	TGTGCCAGCAGCTTGCTGGGGGCGAATGAGCAGTTCTTC	CASSLLGANEQFF
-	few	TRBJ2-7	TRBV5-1	TGCGCCAGCAGCTTTGGCGGGTACGAGCAGTACTTC	CASSFGGYEQYF
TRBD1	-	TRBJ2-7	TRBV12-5	TGTGCTAGTGGCGGTGGACAGGGAATAAACTACGAGCAGTACTTC	CASGGGQGINYEQYF
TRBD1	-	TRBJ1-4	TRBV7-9	TGTGCCAGCAGTCTGGGACAGGGAATAGCAACTAATGAAAAACTGTTTTTT	CASSLGQGIATNEKLFF
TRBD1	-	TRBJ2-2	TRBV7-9	TGTGCCAGCAGCTTGGCCGGGACAGGAACCGGGGAGCTGTTTTTT	CASSLAGTGTGELFF
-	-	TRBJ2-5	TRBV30	TGTGCCTGGAGTGAAGCCGGGGCCCAGTACTTC	CAWSEAGAQYF